The next 32 T cell receptor beta chains were all read from a single sample in a study of beta chain features in type 1 diabetes. The study, taken as a whole, reports: Moderately but significantly shorter TCRB CDR3s were found in Type 1 diabetes patients in all four CD4+ subsets.

Expressed TCRB transcripts were sequenced, since all the RNA that had been isolated was reverse transcribed. TCRdb's copy holds only in-frame clones and misses some; the assay was immunoSEQ multiplex PCR. This table has some 700,000 clones, about an eighth appearing once. No antigen has been assigned to these receptors. Material for sequencing was naive CD4+ T cells from blood. The receptors derive from a man aged 18 to 35 with type 1 diabetes.

The chain carries TRBV19 and TRBJ1-1; D not certain. The CDR3 consists of 13 residues. The germline V gene has CDR1 LNHDA and CDR2 SQIVND (reference sequence). V lost 7 bases, J lost 0 bases, and 9 bases lay in between. In nucleotides, the CDR3 is TGTGCCAGTACAGGAGCTTTGAACACTGAAGCTTTCTTT. The encoded protein is CASTGALNTEAFF.

This clone was observed a handful of times. The rearrangement uses TRBV29-1 and TRBJ2-7, with D possibly TRBD2 on 5 matching bases. Germline V gene sequence: CDR1 SQVTM, CDR2 ANQGSEA. The CDR3 is 12 amino acids. V dropped 5 bases and J dropped 3 bases, with 11 bases sitting between them. CDR3 DNA: TGCAGCGTTTCGGGAAGTGGCTACGAGCAGTACTTC. The encoded protein is CSVSGSGYEQYF.

As concerns this clone: Other nucleotide sequences from this sample produce the same CDR3. The chain couples TRBV18 to TRBJ1-1; unclear D gene. Germline V gene lookup returns CDR1 KGHSH and CDR2 LQKENI. V was trimmed by 2 bases and J by 3 bases, leaving 7 bases between them. CDR3 length: 13 residues. CDR3 nucleotide sequence: TGTGCCAGCTCACCAGGAGAGGACACTGAAGCTTTCTTT. Translating gives CASSPGEDTEAFF.

This clone has more than one count but fewer than ten. V usage is TRBV14 and J usage is TRBJ1-1; D gene ambiguous. This CDR3 is built from 14 residues. Per germline, CDR1 SGHDN and CDR2 FVKESK. V was pared by 4 bases and J by 0 bases, with 9 bases between. CDR3 nucleotide sequence: TGTGCCAGCAGCCCGCGTCGGTTGAACACTGAAGCTTTCTTT. This gives the protein CASSPRRLNTEAFF.

This clone was picked up a small number of times. The V gene is TRBV7-9, the J gene TRBJ2-7; no clear D gene. Trimming took off 2 bases at V and 2 bases at J, with 4 bases between the two ends. Germline values: CDR1 SEHNR, CDR2 FQNEAQ (reference sequence). This CDR3 is 12 amino acids long. The CDR3 DNA is TGTGCCAGCAGCTTATATACCTACGAGCAGTACTTC. Translation gives CASSLYTYEQYF.

Comment on this clone: The same CDR3 can be traced to other DNA sequences in this sample. This chain connects TRBV30 to TRBJ1-1, with a weak D call TRBD1 (5 bases). Germline assignment: CDR1 GTSNPN and CDR2 SVGIG (reference sequence). The CDR3 has 13 residues. Trimming removed 0 bases at V and 4 bases at J, with 9 bases between. CDR3 protein: CAWSVRGGTEAFF. Here the CDR3 DNA reads TGTGCCTGGAGTGTGCGGGGGGGCACTGAAGCTTTCTTT. The complete variable domain, with remaining parts taken from reference TRBV30 and TRBJ1-1, reads SQTIHQWPATLVQPVGSPLSLECTVEGTSNPNLYWYRQAAGRGLQLLFYSVGIGQISSEVPQNLSASRPQDRQFILSSKKLLLSDSGFYLCAWSVRGGTEAFFGQGTRLTVV.

This clone was observed a handful of times. The rearrangement links TRBV5-6 to TRBJ2-5; 9 bases are shared with TRBD1. Losses at the gene ends were 4 bases for V and 3 bases for J; bases not matched to a gene: 10. This CDR3 has 16 amino acids. CDR1 is SGHDT and CDR2 is YYEEEE in the germline V gene. Here the CDR3 reads CASSTRTGTGKETQYF. CDR3 coding DNA: TGTGCCAGCAGCACCAGAACGGGGACAGGGAAAGAGACCCAGTACTTC.

The chain employs TRBV2 and TRBJ1-5, with D tentatively TRBD1 (5 bases). The CDR3 has 15 amino acids. Germline lookup yields CDR1 SNHLY and CDR2 FYNNEI. The germline V and J ends were trimmed by 5 bases and 1 base, with 12 bases remaining between them. CDR3 sequence reads: CASSSDSLSNQPQHF. For the CDR3, the DNA is TGTGCCAGCAGTTCCGACAGCCTCAGCAATCAGCCCCAGCATTTT.

There are a few counts of this clone. The V and J genes are TRBV10-3 and TRBJ2-3; D is perhaps TRBD2 (5 bases). From germline, CDR1 is ENHRY and CDR2 SYGVKD. The V gene lost 5 bases and the J gene lost 3 bases, with 18 bases spanning the gap. The CDR3 contains 16 residues. CDR3 nucleotide sequence: TGTGCCATCAGTACCGGGGTGCGGGCGGCAACAGATACGCAGTATTTT. This gives the protein CAISTGVRAATDTQYF.

V gene TRBV14 combines with J gene TRBJ2-1; TRBD1 might be the D (5 bases). Trimming pared 3 bases from V and 0 bases from J, leaving 15 bases between. The CDR3 is made up of 17 amino acids. The germline gives CDR1 SGHDN, CDR2 FVKESK. The CDR3 DNA reads as TGTGCCAGCAGCCACCGCCCGACAGTGAGCTCCTACAATGAGCAGTTCTTC. Translation gives CASSHRPTVSSYNEQFF.

This clone appeared a few times. The chain couples TRBV6-5 to TRBJ2-1; D is perhaps TRBD2 (6 bases). The V gene lost 3 bases and the J gene lost 7 bases, with 19 bases spanning the gap. Germline V CDR1 and CDR2: MNHEY, SVGAGI. The CDR3 totals 16 residues. The CDR3 here is CASSYDREYTGNEQFF. The CDR3 DNA is TGTGCCAGCAGTTATGACCGGGAGTATACTGGGAATGAGCAGTTCTTC.

The chain couples TRBV4-2 to TRBJ2-1; 7 bases are shared with TRBD2. The CDR3 spans 13 residues. The trim removed 4 bases at V and 5 bases at J, leaving 2 bases unmatched. The germline V gene encodes CDR1 LGHNA and CDR2 YNFKEQ. CDR3 region: CASSLGTNNEQFF. Here the CDR3 DNA reads TGTGCCAGCAGCCTGGGGACTAACAATGAGCAGTTCTTC.

This clone was counted between two and nine times. This chain connects TRBV9 to TRBJ2-7; TRBD1 agrees at 7 bases. Looked up from germline, CDR1 is SGDLS and CDR2 is YYNGEE. V shed 0 bases and J 6 bases; nucleotides not matched to a gene: 6. CDR3 length equals 14 residues. DNA of the CDR3: TGTGCCAGCAGCGTAGGACAGGGAGCGAGCGAGCAGTACTTC. This translates into CASSVGQGASEQYF.

The chain is built from TRBV5-6 and TRBJ2-3; D may be TRBD2 (6 bases). The CDR3 is 15 residues long. The V gene lost 2 bases and the J gene lost 1 base, with 11 bases spanning the gap. CDR1 and CDR2 from the germline V gene are SGHDT and YYEEEE. CDR3 nucleotide sequence: TGTGCCAGCAGCTTAGGGCGGGGCGGCACAGATACGCAGTATTTT. Its protein product is CASSLGRGGTDTQYF. Combining the CDR3 with reference TRBV5-6 and TRBJ2-3 gives the whole variable domain DAGVTQSPTHLIKTRGQQVTLRCSPKSGHDTVSWYQQALGQGPQFIFQYYEEEERQRGNFPDRFSGHQFPNYSSELNVNALLLGDSALYLCASSLGRGGTDTQYFGPGTRLTVL.

This clone was picked up a small number of times. The J gene is TRBJ1-6, the V gene TRBV28; TRBD1 matches at 7 bases. Germline CDR1 reads MDHEN; CDR2 reads SYDVKM. The CDR3 covers 15 residues. The V and J ends lost 6 bases and 7 bases, in that order; junction bases with no gene match: 9. The DNA of the CDR3 is TGTGCCAGCAGGCCATTCCGGGACAGCAATTCACCCCTCCACTTT. It codes for CASRPFRDSNSPLHF.

A few counts support this clone. Other DNA sequences in this sample translate to the same CDR3. The chain combines TRBV30 with TRBJ2-3; D unclear. The germline V gene has CDR1 GTSNPN and CDR2 SVGIG (reference sequence). V shed 0 bases and J shed 6 bases, with 7 bases lying between them. CDR3 size: 12 residues. The CDR3 nucleotides read TGTGCCTGGAGTGTACGCAGCGATACGCAGTATTTT. This translates into CAWSVRSDTQYF.

The chain carries TRBV6-5 and TRBJ1-2; 8 bases are shared with TRBD1. Per the germline V gene, CDR1 is MNHEY and CDR2 is SVGAGI. J gave up 7 bases and V 6 bases, and 7 bases lay outside the gene matches. This CDR3 spans 13 amino acids. The DNA of the CDR3 is TGTGCCAGCAGAGCGGGACAGGCAGGTGGCTACACCTTC. Protein sequence: CASRAGQAGGYTF.

CDR3 residues: CASSPSTGNGYTF. The CDR3 DNA reads as TGTGCCAGCAGTCCCTCGACAGGGAATGGCTACACCTTC. The J gene is TRBJ1-2, the V gene TRBV27; 7 bases are a match to TRBD1. This CDR3 has 13 amino acids. Germline lookup yields CDR1 MNHEY and CDR2 SMNVEV (reference sequence). J gave up 6 bases and V 5 bases, and 6 bases lay outside the gene matches.

There are a few counts of this clone. J is TRBJ1-2 and V is TRBV30; 11 positions agree with TRBD1. The CDR3 consists of 15 residues. Germline lookup yields CDR1 GTSNPN and CDR2 SVGIG (reference sequence). J gave up 4 bases and V 4 bases, and 8 bases lay outside the gene matches. The CDR3 region has the DNA TGTGCCTGGACCTACCCCGGGACAGGGGGCTATGGCTACACCTTC. It specifies CAWTYPGTGGYGYTF.

This clone was found a few times. The V and J genes are TRBV9 and TRBJ1-2, with TRBD1 matching over 10 bases. The CDR3 extends over 14 amino acids. Germline V lookup: CDR1 SGDLS, CDR2 YYNGEE. V was pared by 3 bases and J by 3 bases, with 2 bases of the junction left unmatched. The CDR3 sequence is CASSATGGYYGYTF. In nucleotides, the CDR3 is TGTGCCAGCAGCGCGACAGGGGGCTACTATGGCTACACCTTC.

This clone has only a few counts. The rearrangement links TRBV19 to TRBJ2-1; 8 bases agree with TRBD2. After removal of 10 bases from V and 5 bases from J, the junction contained 10 bases not matched to a gene. This CDR3 spans 14 amino acids. Germline CDR1 reads LNHDA; CDR2 reads SQIVND (reference sequence). Written as DNA, the CDR3 is TGTGCCACCCGGCCAGCGGGGGCGCACAATGAGCAGTTCTTC. This encodes CATRPAGAHNEQFF.

The chain combines TRBV5-4 with TRBJ2-7; tentative D call: TRBD2 (6 bases). Germline V lookup: CDR1 SGHNT, CDR2 YYREEE (reference sequence). Trimming cost V 2 bases and J 2 bases, with 14 bases left between them. The CDR3 has 15 amino acids. The CDR3 protein is CASSLGRGDTYEQYF. In DNA, the CDR3 is TGTGCCAGCAGCTTAGGGCGGGGTGACACCTACGAGCAGTACTTC. Looking up the rest from reference TRBV5-4 and TRBJ2-7 gives the full variable domain: ETGVTQSPTHLIKTRGQQVTLRCSSQSGHNTVSWYQQALGQGPQFIFQYYREEENGRGNFPPRFSGLQFPNYSSELNVNALELDDSALYLCASSLGRGDTYEQYFGPGTRLTVT.

This clone was counted only a few times. The chain is built from TRBV28 and TRBJ2-1; possible D gene TRBD1, 5 bases. This CDR3 has 15 residues. The germline V and J ends were trimmed by 4 bases and 2 bases, with 12 bases remaining between them. Germline lookup yields CDR1 MDHEN and CDR2 SYDVKM. The CDR3 sequence: CASSSTGRTYNEQFF. The CDR3 coding sequence is TGTGCCAGCAGTTCAACAGGACGCACCTACAATGAGCAGTTCTTC.

This clone was counted a few times. The chain uses TRBV19 and TRBJ2-1; weak D call: TRBD2 (6 bases). The CDR3 has 14 residues. The V and J ends lost 0 bases and 4 bases respectively, with 7 bases between them. The germline CDR1 and CDR2 sequences are LNHDA and SQIVND (reference sequence). The CDR3 loop reads CASSIEAGYNEQFF. The CDR3 region has the DNA TGTGCCAGTAGTATAGAGGCGGGGTACAATGAGCAGTTCTTC.

This clone has only a few counts. The chain carries TRBV7-2 and TRBJ2-1, with D unresolved. The CDR3 is 11 amino acids. Deletions cut 2 bases from V and 10 bases from J, with 6 bases between. Germline V gives CDR1 SGHTA, CDR2 FQGNSA. The CDR3 coding sequence is TGTGCCAGCAGCTTACCCAGCGAGCAGTTCTTC. Its translation is CASSLPSEQFF.

The rearrangement links TRBV28 to TRBJ2-3; 8 bases line up with TRBD1. Germline V gene sequence: CDR1 MDHEN, CDR2 SYDVKM. This CDR3 contains 16 residues. The J segment lost 0 bases and the V segment lost 2 bases, leaving 4 bases of the junction unmatched. The CDR3 loop is CASSLIQGASTDTQYF. The CDR3 bases are TGTGCCAGCAGTTTAATCCAGGGGGCGAGCACAGATACGCAGTATTTT.

This clone was recorded a few times. This chain uses TRBV29-1 with TRBJ2-3, with a weak D call TRBD1 (5 bases). Deletions cut 8 bases from V and 0 bases from J, with 12 bases between. The CDR3 loop spans 13 amino acids. Germline V gene sequence: CDR1 SQVTM, CDR2 ANQGSEA. This CDR3 reads CSPTVGSTDTQYF. CDR3 in DNA: TGCAGCCCGACAGTAGGAAGCACAGATACGCAGTATTTT.

There are a few counts of this clone. The V gene is TRBV30, the J gene TRBJ2-2, with a possible D match to TRBD1 (5 bases). This CDR3 is 17 amino acids long. CDR1 and CDR2 from the germline V gene are GTSNPN and SVGIG (reference sequence). V was shortened by 0 bases and J by 3 bases, with 17 bases between the two germline ends. The CDR3 spells CAWSVLRDYYDTGELFF. The CDR3, as DNA: TGTGCCTGGAGTGTACTCAGGGATTATTATGACACCGGGGAGCTGTTTTTT. The whole variable domain, filled in from reference TRBV30 and TRBJ2-2, reads SQTIHQWPATLVQPVGSPLSLECTVEGTSNPNLYWYRQAAGRGLQLLFYSVGIGQISSEVPQNLSASRPQDRQFILSSKKLLLSDSGFYLCAWSVLRDYYDTGELFFGEGSRLTVL.

The table lists this clone with a few counts. V is TRBV5-1 and J is TRBJ2-2, with D uncertain. CDR1 is SGHRS, CDR2 YFSETQ, per germline. CDR3 size: 15 residues. The V gene lost 6 bases and the J gene lost 4 bases, with 16 bases spanning the gap. The CDR3 coding sequence is TGCGCCAGCACCTTAGGACCTTCGGGCACCGGGGAGCTGTTTTTT. Translating gives CASTLGPSGTGELFF.

V is TRBV19 and J is TRBJ2-7, with D maybe TRBD1 (6 bases). Germline CDR1 LNHDA, CDR2 SQIVND (reference sequence). The CDR3 runs 15 residues. Trimming stripped 6 bases from V and 4 bases from J, with 19 bases between. Written as DNA, the CDR3 is TGTGCCAGTAGCAACTCCGGGGCCCAGGGGTACGAGCAGTACTTC. This codes for CASSNSGAQGYEQYF.

The rearrangement joins TRBV10-3 to TRBJ2-5, with a weak D call TRBD1 (5 bases). The V gene lost 0 bases and the J gene lost 1 base, with 12 bases spanning the gap. This CDR3 spans 16 amino acids. The germline V gene has CDR1 ENHRY and CDR2 SYGVKD. The CDR3 sequence: CAISESRGQPQETQYF. In DNA, the CDR3 is TGTGCCATCAGTGAGTCTAGAGGACAACCCCAAGAGACCCAGTACTTC.

V is TRBV5-1 and J is TRBJ2-7; 7 nucleotides line up with TRBD1. CDR3 length: 15 residues. The trim removed 5 bases at V and 1 base at J, leaving 9 bases unmatched. CDR1 and CDR2 (germline): SGHRS, YFSETQ. The CDR3 DNA follows: TGCGCCAGCAGGCCACCGGACAGGCCTTCCTACGAGCAGTACTTC. Its translation: CASRPPDRPSYEQYF.